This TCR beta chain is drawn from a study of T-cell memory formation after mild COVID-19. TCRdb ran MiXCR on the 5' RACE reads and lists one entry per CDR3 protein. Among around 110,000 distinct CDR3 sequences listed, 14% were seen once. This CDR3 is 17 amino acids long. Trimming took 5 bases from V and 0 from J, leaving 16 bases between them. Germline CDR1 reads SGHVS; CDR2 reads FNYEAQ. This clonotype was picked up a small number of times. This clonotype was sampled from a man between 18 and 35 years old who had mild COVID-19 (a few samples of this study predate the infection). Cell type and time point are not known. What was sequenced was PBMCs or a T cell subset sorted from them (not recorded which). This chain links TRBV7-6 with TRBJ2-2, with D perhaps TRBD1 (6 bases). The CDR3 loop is CASSLPRAGANTGELFF. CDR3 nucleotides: TGTGCCAGCAGCCTCCCCAGGGCAGGGGCGAACACCGGGGAGCTGTTTTTT.